A single sample is the source of the 17 T cell receptor beta chains below, sequenced in a study of PD-1 blockade in classical Hodgkin lymphoma. Only in-frame clones appear in the TCRdb table, and some are missing; sequencing was by immunoSEQ multiplex PCR. The repertoire holds tens of thousands of clones, with approximately 80% as singletons. Time point given: cycle 4 day 1 (C4D1), after less than 7 weeks of nivolumab. Every patient relapsed after autologous stem cell transplantation, and brentuximab vedotin exposure varied. The sample in question was peripheral blood mononuclear cells (PBMCs), obtained before the fourth cycle of nivolumab. These receptors came from a human donor with classical Hodgkin lymphoma.

This clone was detected only once. The J gene is TRBJ1-2, the V gene TRBV7-2, with D possibly matching TRBD1 (5 bases). The CDR3 spans 14 residues. V was shortened by 2 bases and J by 2 bases, with 9 bases between the two germline ends. Germline V gene sequence: CDR1 SGHTA, CDR2 FQGNSA. CDR3 sequence (DNA): TGTGCCAGCAGCTTACTTGGGGGAAACTATGGCTACACCTTC. This codes for CASSLLGGNYGYTF. Variable domain in full (rest from reference TRBV7-2 and TRBJ1-2): GAGVSQSPSNKVTEKGKDVELRCDPISGHTALYWYRQSLGQGLEFLIYFQGNSAPDKSGLPSDRFSAERTGGSVSTLTIQRTQQEDSAVYLCASSLLGGNYGYTFGSGTRLTVV.

The chain uses TRBV7-9 and TRBJ1-5; 8 bases agree with TRBD1. CDR3 length: 16 amino acids. Trimming at V came to 1 base and at J to 3 bases, leaving 5 bases not matched to a gene. Germline V lookup: CDR1 SEHNR, CDR2 FQNEAQ (reference sequence). CDR3 sequence reads: CASSLDGQGTNQPQHF. CDR3 bases: TGTGCCAGCAGCTTAGATGGACAGGGAACCAATCAGCCCCAGCATTTT.

The chain recombines TRBV7-2 with TRBJ1-2; 7 bases match TRBD1. The CDR3 covers 14 residues. Germline assignment: CDR1 SGHTA and CDR2 FQGNSA. With 5 bases clipped from V and 4 bases from J, the junction kept 7 bases outside the gene matches. The CDR3 loop reads CASSQGGTAYGYTF. The DNA for the CDR3 is TGTGCCAGCAGCCAAGGAGGGACAGCCTATGGCTACACCTTC.

V usage is TRBV4-3 and J usage is TRBJ2-3, with 7 positions matching TRBD1. Looked up from germline, CDR1 is LGHNA and CDR2 is YSLEER. J gave up 3 bases and V 0 bases, and 3 bases lay outside the gene matches. CDR3 length equals 15 residues. The CDR3 nucleotides read TGCGCCAGCAGCCAAGATGGCAGGGGGACAGATACGCAGTATTTT. Protein sequence: CASSQDGRGTDTQYF.

The chain carries TRBV18 and TRBJ2-1; possibly TRBD2 for D (5 bases). The V gene's germline CDR1 is KGHSH and CDR2 LQKENI. There are 12 residues in the CDR3. Deletions cut 2 bases from V and 8 bases from J, with 7 bases between. As DNA, the CDR3 is TGTGCCAGCTCACCAGATAGCGATGAGCAGTTCTTC. Amino acid sequence: CASSPDSDEQFF.

This chain connects TRBV29-1 to TRBJ1-2; D is perhaps TRBD1 (5 bases). The length of the CDR3 is 11 residues. Germline CDR1 and CDR2: SQVTM and ANQGSEA. Trimming cost V 3 bases and J 8 bases, with 10 bases left between them. The CDR3 DNA reads TGCAGCGTTGATTGGGGGAGGGGCTACACCTTC. It translates to CSVDWGRGYTF.

The V gene is TRBV6-4, the J gene TRBJ2-2; D may match TRBD1 or TRBD2 (5 bases each). Trimming cost V 5 bases and J 6 bases, with 16 bases left between them. Germline V gene sequence: CDR1 MRHNA, CDR2 SNTAGT. The CDR3 is made up of 15 amino acids. The CDR3 reads CASSRGDLQPGELFF. DNA for the CDR3: TGTGCCAGCAGTAGAGGGGATCTCCAACCCGGGGAGCTGTTTTTT.

This clone was detected a few times. The V gene is TRBV6-6, the J gene TRBJ2-4; D is undetermined. Looked up from germline, CDR1 is MNHNY and CDR2 is SVGAGI (reference sequence). V gave up 2 bases and J gave up 8 bases, with 13 bases separating them. CDR3 length equals 14 residues. This CDR3 reads CASSYPDTLDIQYF. The CDR3 DNA sequence: TGTGCCAGCAGTTACCCCGACACATTGGACATTCAGTACTTC.

Here the CDR3 reads CASSYSWLGGTEAFF. CDR3 DNA sequence: TGTGCCAGCAGTTACTCCTGGCTCGGAGGGACTGAAGCTTTCTTT. This sequence joins TRBV6-5 and TRBJ1-1; D is undetermined. Germline V gives CDR1 MNHEY, CDR2 SVGAGI. The ends were cut back, 0 bases at V and 5 bases at J, with 13 bases in the middle. The CDR3 extends over 15 amino acids.

The rearrangement uses TRBV6-5 and TRBJ1-2, with D possibly being TRBD1 (5 bases). V was trimmed by 5 bases and J by 2 bases, leaving 6 bases between them. Germline CDR1 and CDR2: MNHEY and SVGAGI. The CDR3 consists of 12 residues. For the CDR3, the DNA is TGTGCCAGCAGTGCAGGGAACTATGGCTACACCTTC. Amino acids: CASSAGNYGYTF.

The sample holds one count of this clone. The chain employs TRBV4-2 and TRBJ2-5; TRBD1 matches at 7 bases. This CDR3 has 13 residues. The V gene end was trimmed by 4 bases and the J gene end by 5 bases; junction bases not matched to a gene: 4. Germline CDR1 and CDR2: LGHNA and YNFKEQ. CDR3 in DNA: TGTGCCAGCAGCCCTGGGACAGCGGAGACCCAGTACTTC. Its protein is CASSPGTAETQYF.

The chain combines TRBV5-1 with TRBJ2-2, with 8 bases matching TRBD2. This CDR3 region has 15 residues. Trimming took 4 bases from V and 6 from J; bases not matched to a gene: 8. Germline lookup yields CDR1 SGHRS and CDR2 YFSETQ. The CDR3: CASSLSGREAGELFF. The DNA for the CDR3 is TGCGCCAGCAGCCTAAGTGGGCGGGAGGCCGGGGAGCTGTTTTTT.

The chain couples TRBV7-3 to TRBJ2-3; unclear D gene. The V and J ends lost 0 bases and 2 bases respectively, with 9 bases between them. CDR3 length: 15 amino acids. CDR1 is SGHTA and CDR2 is FQGTGA in the germline V gene. The CDR3 DNA reads as TGTGCCAGCAGCTTAACGAGCCCCTACACAGATACGCAGTATTTT. It translates to CASSLTSPYTDTQYF.

This clone was counted between two and nine times. The chain combines TRBV19 with TRBJ2-1; 13 bases agree with TRBD2. CDR1 and CDR2 from the germline V gene are LNHDA and SQIVND (reference sequence). V dropped 1 base and J dropped 3; count of bases not matched to a gene: 3. CDR3 length: 17 amino acids. The DNA for the CDR3 is TGTGCCAGTAGTATAGCCCGGACTAGCGGGAGCTACAATGAGCAGTTCTTC. This sequence encodes CASSIARTSGSYNEQFF.

A few counts support this clone. The gene calls are TRBV9 and TRBJ2-5; TRBD1 agrees at 10 bases. The CDR3 is made up of 15 amino acids. With 1 base clipped from V and 5 bases from J, the junction kept 5 bases outside the gene matches. The germline gives CDR1 SGDLS, CDR2 YYNGEE. The CDR3 protein is CASSVSGQGFETQYF. The CDR3 DNA reads as TGTGCCAGCAGCGTATCGGGACAGGGGTTCGAGACCCAGTACTTC. The whole variable domain, filled in from reference TRBV9 and TRBJ2-5, reads DSGVTQTPKHLITATGQRVTLRCSPRSGDLSVYWYQQSLDQGLQFLIQYYNGEERAKGNILERFSAQQFPDLHSELNLSSLELGDSALYFCASSVSGQGFETQYFGPGTRLLVL.

The V gene is TRBV29-1, the J gene TRBJ2-3, with TRBD1 matching 7 bases. Germline assignment: CDR1 SQVTM and CDR2 ANQGSEA. The ends lost 3 bases at V and 2 bases at J; junction bases unmatched: 8. The CDR3 is made up of 15 amino acids. DNA for the CDR3: TGCAGCGTTGACCTGGACAGGTCCACCACAGATACGCAGTATTTT. It yields the protein CSVDLDRSTTDTQYF.

The rearrangement links TRBV10-3 to TRBJ2-5, with 7 bases fitting TRBD2. The CDR3 spans 18 residues. Germline V lookup: CDR1 ENHRY, CDR2 SYGVKD. The V gene end was trimmed by 3 bases and the J gene end by 4 bases; junction bases not matched to a gene: 17. The chain's CDR3 is CAISDQSSGGHPPETQYF. CDR3 coding DNA: TGTGCCATCAGTGACCAGTCATCGGGGGGTCATCCTCCAGAGACCCAGTACTTC.